The T cell receptor (beta chain) described here comes from a study of blood T cell repertoires in COVID-19. Data came from immunoSEQ multiplex PCR; TCRdb stores just in-frame clones and leaves some out. The sample includes about 140,000 clones, approximately 80% of them seen just once. The CDR3 has 15 amino acids. Unmatched junction bases numbered 2, after V lost 0 bases and J lost 5 bases. Germline CDR1 and CDR2: SGHRS and YFSETQ. This chain connects TRBV5-1 to TRBJ2-1, with 10 bases that match TRBD2. This TCR came from a man in his 60s who had recovered from COVID-19. Sequenced input: peripheral blood. The CDR3 nucleotides are TGCGCCAGCAGCTTGGAAGCGGGAGGGAACAATGAGCAGTTCTTC. As protein: CASSLEAGGNNEQFF.